Below, 14 T cell receptor beta chains from the same sample are listed, as sequenced in a study of cytomegalovirus exposure and HLA in healthy donors. 60 Vbeta and 13 Jbeta primers were used in PCR. Produced via immunoSEQ multiplex PCR; TCRdb's table is partial and in-frame only. The sample shows some 150,000 clones, more than 70% of them seen only once. Sequenced material: PBMCs. The receptors derive from a middle-aged woman in good health and CMV-seronegative.

This chain uses TRBV6-1 with TRBJ2-7; possibly TRBD2 for D (6 bases). From germline, CDR1 is MNHNS and CDR2 SASEGT. The V and J ends lost 3 bases and 3 bases respectively, with 15 bases between them. The CDR3 is made up of 15 amino acids. The CDR3 DNA reads as TGTGCCAGCAGTGATGGAGGGAGGCCTCTCTACGAGCAGTACTTC. It codes for CASSDGGRPLYEQYF.

This rearrangement joins TRBV27 to TRBJ1-5; possible D gene TRBD1, 6 bases. This CDR3 is 16 amino acids long. From germline, CDR1 is MNHEY and CDR2 SMNVEV (reference sequence). The V gene lost 0 bases and the J gene lost 2 bases, with 11 bases spanning the gap. The DNA for the CDR3 is TGTGCCAGCAGTTTATCGGCGGGGGCAGGCAATCAGCCCCAGCATTTT. This encodes CASSLSAGAGNQPQHF.

The V gene is TRBV11-3, the J gene TRBJ2-2; tentatively, D is TRBD1 (6 bases). With 5 bases removed from V and 2 bases from J, the gap between germline ends came to 12 bases. The V gene's germline CDR1 is SGHNT and CDR2 YENEEA. This CDR3 region has 15 residues. The CDR3 loop reads CASSMTGTNTGELFF. The CDR3 DNA reads TGTGCCAGCAGCATGACAGGAACTAACACCGGGGAGCTGTTTTTT.

The chain employs TRBV19 and TRBJ1-1, with D possibly being TRBD1 (6 bases). Trimming left V 7 bases short and J 2 bases short, with 11 bases between. Per the germline V gene, CDR1 is LNHDA and CDR2 is SQIVND (reference sequence). This CDR3 is built from 13 residues. The CDR3 here is CASMDSLNTEAFF. The CDR3 DNA follows: TGTGCCAGTATGGACAGCTTAAACACTGAAGCTTTCTTT.

The rearrangement links TRBV10-1 to TRBJ2-5, with a possible D match to TRBD1 (5 bases). Germline V CDR1 and CDR2: WNHNN, SYGVQD (reference sequence). There are 13 residues in the CDR3. Trimming cost V 4 bases and J 5 bases, with 11 bases left between them. The CDR3 is CASSVQGVETQYF. In DNA form, the CDR3 reads TGCGCCAGCAGTGTTCAGGGCGTGGAGACCCAGTACTTC.

Of note for this clone: A junction end diverges from the germline sequence, so it may reflect a read error. The chain carries TRBV7-9 and TRBJ2-7; possibly TRBD2 for D (7 bases). CDR3 length: 18 amino acids. The germline V gene encodes CDR1 SEHNR and CDR2 FQNEAQ (reference sequence). The CDR3 is CSSSSGVGRLADRYEQYF. The CDR3 DNA reads as TGTTCCAGCAGCTCAGGGGTAGGGCGCCTAGCGGATCGTTACGAGCAGTACTTC.

The chain couples TRBV6-6 to TRBJ2-7; 9 bases fit TRBD2. The germline gives CDR1 MNHNY, CDR2 SVGAGI (reference sequence). The junction had 4 bases not matched to a gene; V was cut back by 1 base and J by 3 bases. The CDR3 has 15 amino acids. In DNA, the CDR3 is TGTGCCAGCAGTTACTTGGCGGGGGGGATCTACGAGCAGTACTTC. It encodes CASSYLAGGIYEQYF.

The chain links TRBV6-5 to TRBJ1-5; maybe TRBD1 (6 bases). This CDR3 is 13 amino acids long. Germline V CDR1 and CDR2: MNHEY, SVGAGI. V was shortened by 7 bases and J by 6 bases, with 13 bases between the two germline ends. In nucleotides, the CDR3 is TGTGCCAGCAAGGGACCAGGGGTTCAGCCCCAGCATTTT. It codes for CASKGPGVQPQHF.

The chain has TRBV10-2 and TRBJ2-2; D is perhaps TRBD1 (5 bases). Between the trimmed V and J ends, which lost 5 bases and 2 bases, there was a span of 12 bases. CDR1 is WSHSY, CDR2 SAAADI, per germline. The CDR3 is made up of 15 amino acids. CDR3 residues: CASSSRRVNTGELFF. The CDR3, as DNA: TGCGCCAGCAGTTCTCGCAGGGTAAACACCGGGGAGCTGTTTTTT.

In this sample, this clone turned up a few times. The gene calls are TRBV28 and TRBJ1-4, with TRBD1 as a possible D gene (5 bases). Per the germline V gene, CDR1 is MDHEN and CDR2 is SYDVKM. The CDR3 has 15 residues. V was pared by 5 bases and J by 5 bases, with 15 bases between. The CDR3 spells CASSPIGRGNEKLFF. The CDR3 region has the DNA TGTGCCAGCAGTCCCATCGGACGGGGGAATGAAAAACTGTTTTTT.

CDR3: CASSGEGQAKYQETQYF. CDR3 DNA: TGTGCCAGCAGCGGAGAGGGACAGGCAAAGTACCAAGAGACCCAGTACTTC. This chain connects TRBV7-9 to TRBJ2-5, with TRBD1 identical over 8 bases. This CDR3 is built from 17 residues. Trimming removed 5 bases from V and 0 bases from J; junction bases left unmatched: 11. Germline V gives CDR1 SEHNR, CDR2 FQNEAQ (reference sequence). The variable domain in full, with the rest retrieved from reference TRBV7-9 and TRBJ2-5, is DTGVSQNPRHKITKRGQNVTFRCDPISEHNRLYWYRQTLGQGPEFLTYFQNEAQLEKSRLLSDRFSAERPKGSFSTLEIQRTEQGDSAMYLCASSGEGQAKYQETQYFGPGTRLLVL.

The genes are TRBV2 and TRBJ1-5, with a possible D match to TRBD1 (5 bases). Trimming pared 6 bases from V and 2 bases from J, leaving 17 bases between. This CDR3 spans 16 amino acids. Germline CDR1 SNHLY, CDR2 FYNNEI. The DNA for the CDR3 is TGTGCCAGCAGGGCAGGGCTGAGGTATGGCAATCAGCCCCAGCATTTT. Translating it yields CASRAGLRYGNQPQHF. The full variable domain, rest sourced from reference TRBV2 and TRBJ1-5, is EPEVTQTPSHQVTQMGQEVILRCVPISNHLYFYWYRQILGQKVEFLVSFYNNEISEKSEIFDDQFSVERPDGSNFTLKIRSTKLEDSAMYFCASRAGLRYGNQPQHFGDGTRLSIL.

The chain recombines TRBV12-5 with TRBJ1-2; TRBD1 is a possible D gene (5 bases). Germline-derived CDR1 and CDR2 are LGHNT and FRNRAP. Trimming took 2 bases from V and 0 from J, leaving 13 bases between them. The CDR3 has 16 amino acids. The CDR3 DNA reads TGTGCTAGTGGTTTGTCAGACAGACTAGCTAACTATGGCTACACCTTC. It specifies CASGLSDRLANYGYTF. The variable domain in full, with the rest retrieved from reference TRBV12-5 and TRBJ1-2, is DARVTQTPRHKVTEMGQEVTMRCQPILGHNTVFWYRQTMMQGLELLAYFRNRAPLDDSGMPKDRFSAEMPDATLATLKIQPSEPRDSAVYFCASGLSDRLANYGYTFGSGTRLTVV.

The CDR3 bases are TGTGCCAGCTCCCCCATAATCCTCACCAGACAGGGTCCCTACGAGCAGTACTTC. It yields the protein CASSPIILTRQGPYEQYF. The genes are TRBV18 and TRBJ2-7, with TRBD1 matching over 7 bases. Germline lookup yields CDR1 KGHSH and CDR2 LQKENI. The ends lost 6 bases at V and 2 bases at J; junction bases unmatched: 19. The length of the CDR3 is 18 residues.